The TCR beta chain under discussion was sequenced for a study of regulatory T cells in long-lasting Graves disease. Germline V gene data show CDR1 as MDHEN and CDR2 as SYDVKM. The CDR3 has 15 amino acids. V was cut by 5 bases and J by 0 bases, with 11 bases left in between. Arm-PCR of CDR3 regions and iRepertoire HTBI primers were used to build TCR beta libraries. TCRdb ran MiXCR on the multiplex PCR reads and lists one entry per CDR3 protein. Of 200,000 to 250,000 distinct CDR3 sequences listed, 15% to 20% are singletons. Described time point: newly diagnosed GD, antithyroid drugs for less than 3 months. RNA extracted from PBMCs served as the sequencing template. The same data also contributed to another study, on T cells in Graves' hyperthyroidism and ophthalmopathy.

The source material was peripheral blood mononuclear cells (PBMCs), sampled at new diagnosis, from a patient treated with antithyroid drugs. The receptor's source is a woman between 25 and 40 years old with Graves disease. The chain combines TRBV28 with TRBJ2-1; D may be TRBD2 (6 bases). CDR3 in DNA: TGTGCCAGCAGTACTACGGGAGTCTCCTACAATGAGCAGTTCTTC. Its protein product is CASSTTGVSYNEQFF.